The 27 T cell receptor beta chains given below trace back to one sample, sequenced in a study of OX40 agonist ivuxolimab in advanced cancers. Only in-frame clones appear in the TCRdb table, and some are missing; sequencing was by immunoSEQ multiplex PCR. The table has just under 55,000 clones, 70% to 80% seen once. The input for sequencing was CD4+ or CD8+ T cells sorted from blood, taken in a trial of the OX40 agonist ivuxolimab. Receptor source: an adult with an advanced solid tumor such as melanoma, head and neck, liver or kidney cancer.

This rearrangement joins TRBV7-2 to TRBJ2-3, with 10 bases matching TRBD2. Germline lookup yields CDR1 SGHTA and CDR2 FQGNSA. Trimming removed 0 bases from V and 2 bases from J; junction bases left unmatched: 5. The CDR3 is 17 residues long. In DNA form, the CDR3 reads TGTGCCAGCAGCTTAGCACTAGCGGGATTGGCCACAGATACGCAGTATTTT. Its protein is CASSLALAGLATDTQYF.

The CDR3 loop reads CASSRGGSGYTF. CDR3 DNA sequence: TGTGCCAGCAGCCGGGGGGGCTCCGGCTACACCTTC. The chain carries TRBV7-2 and TRBJ1-2; weak D call: TRBD1 (6 bases). The germline CDR1 and CDR2 sequences are SGHTA and FQGNSA. Trimming shortened V by 5 bases and J by 8 bases, and 12 bases separated the two germline ends. This CDR3 comprises 12 residues.

The sample holds a few counts of this clone. V gene TRBV7-2 combines with J gene TRBJ1-1, with 10 bases that match TRBD1. V lost 5 bases to trimming and J lost 5 bases; unmatched junction nucleotides: 17. Germline CDR1 and CDR2: SGHTA and FQGNSA. CDR3 length: 18 residues. DNA of the CDR3: TGTGCCAGCAGCCGGGAGCGGGACAGGGGAGGGGGAAGAACTGAAGCTTTCTTT. Translating gives CASSRERDRGGGRTEAFF. Supplemented by reference TRBV7-2 and TRBJ1-1, the full variable domain reads GAGVSQSPSNKVTEKGKDVELRCDPISGHTALYWYRQSLGQGLEFLIYFQGNSAPDKSGLPSDRFSAERTGGSVSTLTIQRTQQEDSAVYLCASSRERDRGGGRTEAFFGQGTRLTVV.

The genes are TRBV6-5 and TRBJ2-3, with D possibly being TRBD2 (6 bases). Germline-derived CDR1 and CDR2 are MNHEY and SVGAGI. The CDR3 is 15 amino acids. V lost 2 bases and J 1 base, leaving 10 bases between the germline ends. Here the CDR3 DNA reads TGTGCCAGCAGTTACGGAGGGGCCCGCACAGATACGCAGTATTTT. It codes for CASSYGGARTDTQYF.

The gene calls are TRBV5-4 and TRBJ2-1, with 8 bases aligning to TRBD2. This CDR3 has 13 residues. V was clipped by 4 bases and J by 12 bases; unmatched bases: 9. CDR1 and CDR2 (germline): SGHNT, YYREEE (reference sequence). CDR3 region: CASSQAGGIGQFF. CDR3 nucleotides: TGTGCCAGCAGCCAGGCGGGGGGCATCGGGCAGTTCTTC.

The J gene is TRBJ2-7, the V gene TRBV11-3, with D perhaps matching TRBD1 (6 bases). Between the trimmed V and J ends, which lost 6 bases and 3 bases, there was a span of 18 bases. The CDR3 runs to 15 residues. Germline V gene data show CDR1 as SGHNT and CDR2 as YENEEA. The CDR3 nucleotides are TGTGCCAGCAGTCTTACAGGGACCCGAGACTACGAGCAGTACTTC. Amino acids: CASSLTGTRDYEQYF.

This clone was seen a single time. The chain couples TRBV11-3 to TRBJ2-1; the match to TRBD2 covers 13 bases. Germline CDR1 SGHNT, CDR2 YENEEA. CDR3 length: 16 amino acids. Germline trimming cut 4 bases from V and 7 bases from J; bases unmatched to any gene: 7. CDR3 sequence (DNA): TGTGCCAGCAGCTCCCCACTAGCGGGAGGGCATAATGAGCAGTTCTTC. This gives the protein CASSSPLAGGHNEQFF. The whole variable domain, filled in from reference TRBV11-3 and TRBJ2-1, reads EAGVVQSPRYKIIEKKQPVAFWCNPISGHNTLYWYLQNLGQGPELLIRYENEEAVDDSQLPKDRFSAERLKGVDSTLKIQPAELGDSAVYLCASSSPLAGGHNEQFFGPGTRLTVL.

The genes are TRBV14 and TRBJ1-1; D uncertain. Trimming took 4 bases from V and 4 from J, leaving 7 bases between them. CDR1 is SGHDN and CDR2 is FVKESK in the germline V gene. This CDR3 has 12 amino acids. The CDR3 reads CASSPTRTEAFF. The CDR3 coding sequence is TGTGCCAGCAGCCCGACTCGCACTGAAGCTTTCTTT. The complete variable domain, with remaining parts taken from reference TRBV14 and TRBJ1-1, reads EAGVTQFPSHSVIEKGQTVTLRCDPISGHDNLYWYRRVMGKEIKFLLHFVKESKQDESGMPNNRFLAERTGGTYSTLKVQPAELEDSGVYFCASSPTRTEAFFGQGTRLTVV.

The chain joins TRBV9 to TRBJ2-7, with 7 bases lining up with TRBD1. The CDR3 length is 14 residues. The V segment lost 2 bases and the J segment 1 base; nucleotides outside the gene matches: 3. CDR1 and CDR2 from the germline V gene are SGDLS and YYNGEE. CDR3 nucleotides: TGTGCCAGCAGCGTGACAGGGCAATCCTACGAGCAGTACTTC. Residues: CASSVTGQSYEQYF.

This clone was seen more than once but under ten times. The chain joins TRBV19 to TRBJ2-7; perhaps TRBD1 as D (6 bases). From germline, CDR1 is LNHDA and CDR2 SQIVND (reference sequence). The CDR3 is made up of 11 amino acids. V was pared by 7 bases and J by 5 bases, with 9 bases between. CDR3 region: CASNRDNEQYF. CDR3 in DNA: TGTGCCAGTAACAGGGATAACGAGCAGTACTTC.

The chain joins TRBV6-1 to TRBJ2-2; D may be TRBD2 (5 bases). The CDR3 is 14 amino acids. Germline CDR1 MNHNS, CDR2 SASEGT. Trimming removed 7 bases at V and 0 bases at J, with 9 bases between. The CDR3 DNA follows: TGTGCCAGCAAGGAGGCCCCGAACACCGGGGAGCTGTTTTTT. Translation gives CASKEAPNTGELFF.

The J gene is TRBJ1-1, the V gene TRBV7-9; D gene uncertain. The CDR3 has 18 amino acids. CDR1 and CDR2 from the germline V gene are SEHNR and FQNEAQ (reference sequence). V was cut by 2 bases and J by 0 bases, with 19 bases left in between. The CDR3 sequence is CASSLTGRGGPLNTEAFF. Written as DNA, the CDR3 is TGTGCCAGCAGCTTAACGGGGAGAGGAGGGCCCCTGAACACTGAAGCTTTCTTT.

The chain is built from TRBV2 and TRBJ2-2; possibly TRBD2 for D (5 bases). The length of the CDR3 is 15 residues. CDR1 SNHLY and CDR2 FYNNEI come from the germline V gene. Trimming left V 8 bases short and J 0 bases short, with 13 bases between. The CDR3 region has the DNA TGTGCCAGCGCCGGGGTCATAGCGAACACCGGGGAGCTGTTTTTT. Protein: CASAGVIANTGELFF. The full variable domain, with the rest looked up from reference TRBV2 and TRBJ2-2, is EPEVTQTPSHQVTQMGQEVILRCVPISNHLYFYWYRQILGQKVEFLVSFYNNEISEKSEIFDDQFSVERPDGSNFTLKIRSTKLEDSAMYFCASAGVIANTGELFFGEGSRLTVL.

The chain combines TRBV4-3 with TRBJ2-4; TRBD2 might be the D (6 bases). CDR3 length equals 16 residues. Germline values: CDR1 LGHNA, CDR2 YSLEER. Trimming shortened V by 0 bases and J by 9 bases, and 18 bases separated the two germline ends. The CDR3 DNA follows: TGCGCCAGCAGCCAAGAAGGGGCGGGACCTGGGGGCATTCAGTACTTC. Amino acids: CASSQEGAGPGGIQYF.

The chain employs TRBV18 and TRBJ1-2; 9 bases match TRBD1. The ends lost 6 bases at V and 3 bases at J; junction bases unmatched: 8. The CDR3 totals 15 residues. From germline, CDR1 is KGHSH and CDR2 LQKENI. The CDR3 bases are TGTGCCAGCTCTCACGAACAGGGGGCTTACTATGGCTACACCTTC. This codes for CASSHEQGAYYGYTF.

This rearrangement joins TRBV6-1 to TRBJ2-2, with D perhaps matching TRBD2 (5 bases). The V end was cut by 4 bases, the J end by 7 bases, with 13 bases between. This CDR3 contains 14 residues. CDR1 and CDR2 from the germline V gene are MNHNS and SASEGT. Here the CDR3 reads CASSGGSHVGELFF. In DNA, the CDR3 is TGTGCCAGCAGTGGCGGGTCTCACGTCGGGGAGCTGTTTTTT.

The rearrangement joins TRBV2 to TRBJ1-2; D perhaps matches TRBD1 (6 bases). The CDR3 is made up of 14 amino acids. CDR1 SNHLY and CDR2 FYNNEI come from the germline V gene. V lost 6 bases, J lost 4 bases, and 15 bases lay in between. The CDR3 coding sequence is TGTGCCAGCAGCCGGGACAACGGATTCTATGGCTACACCTTC. Protein sequence: CASSRDNGFYGYTF.

The CDR3 reads CASSSPPKAFF. CDR3 sequence (DNA): TGTGCCAGCAGTTCCCCCCCAAAAGCTTTCTTT. The genes are TRBV6-1 and TRBJ1-1; no firm D call. Trimming cost V 5 bases and J 9 bases, with 10 bases left between them. The CDR3 consists of 11 residues. Looked up from germline, CDR1 is MNHNS and CDR2 is SASEGT.

This sequence joins TRBV5-1 and TRBJ2-7; 12 nucleotides align to TRBD2. Per germline, CDR1 SGHRS and CDR2 YFSETQ. This CDR3 spans 18 amino acids. The junction had 14 bases not matched to a gene; V was cut back by 2 bases and J by 5 bases. CDR3 sequence reads: CASSLATSGRPAGNEQYF. The CDR3 DNA sequence: TGCGCCAGCAGCTTAGCAACTAGCGGGAGGCCCGCCGGGAACGAGCAGTACTTC.

The table lists this clone with a few counts. CDR3 residues: CASSPRSYEQYF. The CDR3 DNA reads as TGTGCCAGCAGTCCCCGCTCCTACGAGCAGTACTTC. The rearrangement uses TRBV6-5 and TRBJ2-7; D uncertain. Trimming left V 5 bases short and J 0 bases short, with 5 bases between. The CDR3 runs to 12 residues. The germline V gene has CDR1 MNHEY and CDR2 SVGAGI.

The V gene is TRBV18, the J gene TRBJ2-3; D remains ambiguous. The germline gives CDR1 KGHSH, CDR2 LQKENI. Trimming removed 10 bases at V and 0 bases at J, with 11 bases between. The CDR3 totals 13 residues. The CDR3 is CATTMTSTDTQYF. The CDR3 DNA reads as TGTGCCACCACTATGACTAGCACAGATACGCAGTATTTT.

In this sample, this clone turned up a few times. J is TRBJ2-3 and V is TRBV5-1; 11 bases are shared with TRBD1. The CDR3 loop spans 17 amino acids. Germline V gene lookup returns CDR1 SGHRS and CDR2 YFSETQ. Unmatched junction bases numbered 10, after V lost 4 bases and J lost 3 bases. The chain's CDR3 is CASSRGRDRGLTDTQYF. The CDR3 region has the DNA TGCGCCAGCAGCCGAGGTAGGGACAGGGGGTTGACAGATACGCAGTATTTT.

The chain combines TRBV4-1 with TRBJ2-2; no clear D gene. CDR1 MGHRA and CDR2 YSYEKL come from the germline V gene. Trimming removed 4 bases at V and 4 bases at J, with 16 bases between. The CDR3 runs 16 residues. This CDR3 reads CASSPQGGRSTGELFF. The CDR3 DNA sequence: TGCGCCAGCAGCCCGCAAGGCGGTCGGTCCACCGGGGAGCTGTTTTTT.

The V and J genes are TRBV5-1 and TRBJ2-7; D possibly corresponds to TRBD1 (5 bases). Germline CDR1 reads SGHRS; CDR2 reads YFSETQ. V was clipped by 2 bases and J by 1 base, with 13 bases between them. This CDR3 has 15 residues. The chain's CDR3 is CASSFVTGLSYEQYF. In nucleotides, the CDR3 is TGCGCCAGCAGCTTCGTCACAGGTTTATCCTACGAGCAGTACTTC.

The genes are TRBV6-5 and TRBJ1-2, with unresolved D. This CDR3 comprises 15 residues. V gave up 2 bases and J gave up 0 bases, with 10 bases separating them. Germline CDR1 is MNHEY and CDR2 is SVGAGI. The CDR3 region is CASSYGQPSNYGYTF. Here the CDR3 DNA reads TGTGCCAGCAGTTACGGGCAGCCGTCTAACTATGGCTACACCTTC.

V usage is TRBV5-1 and J usage is TRBJ2-7, with D maybe TRBD2 (6 bases). Trimming left V 0 bases short and J 3 bases short, with 13 bases between. From germline, CDR1 is SGHRS and CDR2 YFSETQ. The CDR3 has 15 residues. CDR3 nucleotides: TGCGCCAGCAGCTTGGCCGGGCAGGGACTCTACGAGCAGTACTTC. Translating it yields CASSLAGQGLYEQYF.

The chain uses TRBV2 and TRBJ2-2; D is perhaps TRBD2 (6 bases). The germline gives CDR1 SNHLY, CDR2 FYNNEI. This CDR3 is built from 14 residues. V was pared by 3 bases and J by 7 bases, with 12 bases between. CDR3 sequence: CASSDGGFIGELFF. CDR3 in DNA: TGTGCCAGCAGTGATGGAGGGTTCATCGGGGAGCTGTTTTTT.